A selection of T cell receptor beta chains follows, all from one sample in a study of blood T cell repertoires in COVID-19. Generated by immunoSEQ multiplex PCR, the TCRdb table keeps only in-frame clones and is missing some. The data show roughly 67,000 clones, roughly 85% seen once. What was sequenced was peripheral blood. Source of these receptors: a man in his forties or fifties with acute or convalescent COVID-19. Both conserved end residues are part of each CDR3. A D gene is named only where the DNA matches it firmly. Where a row states a size, it is once, few, many or the class of an expanded clone; other rows omit it.

CDR3 DNA	CDR3 protein	D gene	V gene	clone size	J gene
TGTGCCAGCTCACCGGACTTGCTCGACTATGGCTACACCTTC	CASSPDLLDYGYTF	.	TRBV18	.	TRBJ1-2
TGTGCCAGCAGCCAACCAGGGGTGACCCAAGAGACCCAGTACTTC	CASSQPGVTQETQYF	.	TRBV3-1/TRBV3-2	.	TRBJ2-5
TGCGCCAGCAGTGAGTCGATCGGGGGGGCCGGTGAGCAGTTCTTC	CASSESIGGAGEQFF	TRBD2	TRBV10-1	.	TRBJ2-1
TGTGCCAGTAGTATAGATTTTCGCGCGGGGAATGAGCAGTTCTTC	CASSIDFRAGNEQFF	.	TRBV19	.	TRBJ2-1
TGTGCCAGAAGCGAGACAGGGGGCAATACCAAATGCAATCAGCCCCAGCATTTT	CARSETGGNTKCNQPQHF	TRBD1	TRBV5-3	.	TRBJ1-5
TGCGCCAGCAGCTTGGGAACAGGGGCGAACACCATATATTTT	CASSLGTGANTIYF	TRBD1	TRBV5-1	.	TRBJ1-3
TGTGCCAGCAGGACGGACAGGAGCGATGGCTACACCTTC	CASRTDRSDGYTF	TRBD1	TRBV2	few	TRBJ1-2
TGTGCCAGCTCACCAGGAGGGCAGGGCTATGGCTACACCTTC	CASSPGGQGYGYTF	.	TRBV18	few	TRBJ1-2
TGCAGTGCTAGTCAAGGCAGGGGGAATTCCTATAATTCACCCCTCCACTTT	CSASQGRGNSYNSPLHF	TRBD1	TRBV20-1	.	TRBJ1-6
TGTGCCAGTAGTATTGAGGGTCCGGAGGGCAATCAGCCCCAGCATTTT	CASSIEGPEGNQPQHF	.	TRBV19	.	TRBJ1-5
TGTGCCAGCAGCGGACAGGCGGGGGAGACCCAGTACTTC	CASSGQAGETQYF	.	TRBV5-4	once	TRBJ2-5
TGCGCCAGCAGCTTGGCCGGGGCAGATACGCAGTATTTT	CASSLAGADTQYF	.	TRBV5-1	.	TRBJ2-3
TGTGCCAGCAGCTTTTCAGTAGCGAGGAATGAGCAGTTCTTC	CASSFSVARNEQFF	.	TRBV5-4	.	TRBJ2-1
TGTGCCAGCACCCTCCGGAGGGGGGGCACTGAAGCTTTCTTT	CASTLRRGGTEAFF	.	TRBV6-5	.	TRBJ1-1
TGTGCCAGCTCACCTCCCGGGAGCAGTCCAAACTATGGCTACACCTTC	CASSPPGSSPNYGYTF	.	TRBV18	.	TRBJ1-2
TGTGCCAGCAGTTTCGGGGGGCGGTTGCAGCCCCAGCATTTT	CASSFGGRLQPQHF	.	TRBV28	few	TRBJ1-5